This TCR beta chain came from a study of shared clonotypes between healthy human individuals. TCRdb keeps only in-frame clones here, not all; method: immunoSEQ multiplex PCR. The sample comprises some 900,000 clones, more than 75% of which are singletons, and about 1.5% rests with the top ten. The V end was cut by 7 bases, the J end by 7 bases, with 17 bases between. Germline lookup yields CDR1 MNHNS and CDR2 SASEGT. This CDR3 is built from 14 residues. The V and J genes are TRBV6-1 and TRBJ1-5; D uncertain. Sequencing was performed on memory CD4+ T cells sorted from blood. The subset is: CD45RA-negative fraction. The receptor was derived from a man between 18 and 29 years old in good health. The chain's CDR3 is CASISRILNQPQHF. The DNA for the CDR3 is TGTGCCAGCATTAGCAGGATTTTGAACCAGCCCCAGCATTTT.